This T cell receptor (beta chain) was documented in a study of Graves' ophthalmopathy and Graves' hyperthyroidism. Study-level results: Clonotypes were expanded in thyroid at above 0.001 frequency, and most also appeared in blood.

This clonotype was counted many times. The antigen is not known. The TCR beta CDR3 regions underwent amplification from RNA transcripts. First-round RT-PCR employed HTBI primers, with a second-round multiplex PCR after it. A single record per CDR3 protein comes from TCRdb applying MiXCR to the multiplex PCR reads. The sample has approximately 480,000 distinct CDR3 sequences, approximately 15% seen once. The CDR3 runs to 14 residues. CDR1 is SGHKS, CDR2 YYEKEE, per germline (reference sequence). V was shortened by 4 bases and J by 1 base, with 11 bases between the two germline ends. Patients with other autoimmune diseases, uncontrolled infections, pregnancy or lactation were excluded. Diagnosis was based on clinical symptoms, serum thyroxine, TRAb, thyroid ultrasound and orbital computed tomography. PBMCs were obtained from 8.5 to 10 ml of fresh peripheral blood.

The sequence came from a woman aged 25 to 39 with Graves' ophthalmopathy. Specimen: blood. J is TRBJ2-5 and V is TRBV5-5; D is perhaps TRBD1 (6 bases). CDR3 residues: CASSRRTVQETQYF. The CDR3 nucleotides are TGTGCCAGCAGCCGAAGGACAGTCCAAGAGACCCAGTACTTC.